Listed below are T cell receptor beta chains from one sample, sequenced in a study of OX40 agonist ivuxolimab in advanced cancers. Profiling relied on immunoSEQ multiplex PCR, and the TCRdb table lists in-frame clones only, not all of them. The sample holds about 83,000 clones, about 88% seen once. The source was CD4+ or CD8+ T cells sorted from blood, collected in a trial of the OX40 agonist ivuxolimab. Receptor source: an adult with an advanced solid tumor such as melanoma, head and neck, liver or kidney cancer. CDR3s include the opening cysteine and the closing phenylalanine or tryptophan. A D gene is named only where the DNA matches it firmly. The size field is filled for only some rows; it gives once, few, many or a size class.

v_gene: TRBV28; d_gene: NA; j_gene: TRBJ2-7; abundance: NA; CDR3nt: TGTGCCAGCAGTTTGAGCAGGGTACCTTACGAGCAGTACTTC; CDR3aa: CASSLSRVPYEQYF
v_gene: TRBV6-1; d_gene: NA; j_gene: TRBJ1-5; abundance: NA; CDR3nt: TGTGCCAGCAGTATTACAGCTTATAGCAATCAGCCCCAGCATTTT; CDR3aa: CASSITAYSNQPQHF
v_gene: TRBV5-1; d_gene: TRBD2; j_gene: TRBJ2-3; abundance: NA; CDR3nt: TGCGCCAGCAGCTCCAGGACTAGCGGGGGGACTACGCAGTATTTT; CDR3aa: CASSSRTSGGTTQYF
v_gene: TRBV18; d_gene: NA; j_gene: TRBJ1-5; abundance: NA; CDR3nt: TGTGCCAGCTCACCAGGACCAGGGTACAATCAGCCCCAGCATTTT; CDR3aa: CASSPGPGYNQPQHF
v_gene: TRBV7-9; d_gene: NA; j_gene: TRBJ1-1; abundance: NA; CDR3nt: TGTGCCAGCAGCTCCACCGGGACTTTGAACACTGAAGCTTTCTTT; CDR3aa: CASSSTGTLNTEAFF
v_gene: TRBV6-5; d_gene: NA; j_gene: TRBJ1-2; abundance: NA; CDR3nt: TGTGCCAGCAGTGCCCGTTCTGTCCTTGACTATGGCTACACCTTC; CDR3aa: CASSARSVLDYGYTF
v_gene: TRBV6-5; d_gene: NA; j_gene: TRBJ2-5; abundance: NA; CDR3nt: TGTGCCAGCAGGGACCCTGGGGGGCGCGCAAAGACCCAGTACTTC; CDR3aa: CASRDPGGRAKTQYF
v_gene: TRBV30; d_gene: NA; j_gene: TRBJ2-2; abundance: NA; CDR3nt: TGTGCCTGGAGTGTTTCAGGGCCCGCCGGGGAGCTGTTTTTT; CDR3aa: CAWSVSGPAGELFF
v_gene: TRBV25-1; d_gene: TRBD2; j_gene: TRBJ2-1; abundance: NA; CDR3nt: TGTGCCAGCAGCCAACCCCTAGCGGGGGCCTACAATGAGCAGTTCTTC; CDR3aa: CASSQPLAGAYNEQFF
v_gene: TRBV10-1; d_gene: NA; j_gene: TRBJ2-3; abundance: NA; CDR3nt: TGCGCCAGCAGTAAAGGAGCAGGGACTAGCACAGATACGCAGTATTTT; CDR3aa: CASSKGAGTSTDTQYF
v_gene: TRBV6-6; d_gene: NA; j_gene: TRBJ1-5; abundance: NA; CDR3nt: TGTGCCAGCAGACTTGATAGCAATCAGCCCCAGCATTTT; CDR3aa: CASRLDSNQPQHF
v_gene: TRBV18; d_gene: NA; j_gene: TRBJ1-2; abundance: NA; CDR3nt: TGTGCCAGCTCACGGAGTTTAGCGGACGAATATGGCTACACCTTC; CDR3aa: CASSRSLADEYGYTF
v_gene: TRBV6-5; d_gene: NA; j_gene: TRBJ2-2; abundance: NA; CDR3nt: TGTGCCAGCAGACAGACCCAGGGGCCGTACGGGGAGCTGTTTTTT; CDR3aa: CASRQTQGPYGELFF
v_gene: TRBV6-6; d_gene: NA; j_gene: TRBJ1-5; abundance: NA; CDR3nt: TGTGCCAGCAGTTTAGGGGCCGGTAGTGGCAATCAGCCCCAGCATTTT; CDR3aa: CASSLGAGSGNQPQHF
v_gene: TRBV2; d_gene: TRBD2; j_gene: TRBJ2-1; abundance: NA; CDR3nt: TGTGCCAGCAGAGCGAAGCGGGAGGTCTCCTACAATGAGCAGTTCTTC; CDR3aa: CASRAKREVSYNEQFF
v_gene: TRBV7-6; d_gene: NA; j_gene: TRBJ2-1; abundance: once; CDR3nt: TGTGCCAGCAGCTTAGACTGGGGAAGCCAAGAGCAGTTCTTC; CDR3aa: CASSLDWGSQEQFF
v_gene: TRBV7-8; d_gene: TRBD2; j_gene: TRBJ2-7; abundance: once; CDR3nt: TGTGCCAGCAGCCCAGGGACTAGCGGCGAGCAGTACTTC; CDR3aa: CASSPGTSGEQYF
v_gene: TRBV11-2; d_gene: NA; j_gene: TRBJ2-1; abundance: NA; CDR3nt: TGTGCCAGCAGCTTACTAGCTAAGAATTACAATGAGCAGTTCTTC; CDR3aa: CASSLLAKNYNEQFF
v_gene: TRBV15; d_gene: NA; j_gene: TRBJ2-1; abundance: NA; CDR3nt: TGTGCCACCAGCAGAGATCTGGGGTACAATGAGCAGTTCTTC; CDR3aa: CATSRDLGYNEQFF
v_gene: TRBV5-1; d_gene: TRBD1; j_gene: TRBJ1-4; abundance: NA; CDR3nt: TGCGCCAGCAGCTTGGGGCCGACAGGGGGCATGGGGCAGGGTGAAAAACTGTTTTTT; CDR3aa: CASSLGPTGGMGQGEKLFF
v_gene: TRBV10-3; d_gene: NA; j_gene: TRBJ1-5; abundance: NA; CDR3nt: TGTGCCATCAGTGACCCCAATCAGCCCCAGCATTTT; CDR3aa: CAISDPNQPQHF
v_gene: TRBV6-1; d_gene: NA; j_gene: TRBJ2-2; abundance: NA; CDR3nt: TGTGCCAGCAGCCTTGACACCCCGAACACCGGGGAGCTGTTTTTT; CDR3aa: CASSLDTPNTGELFF
v_gene: TRBV10-1; d_gene: TRBD1; j_gene: TRBJ2-1; abundance: NA; CDR3nt: TGCGCCAGCAGCCGGGGACAGGGGAGCTACAATGAGCAGTTCTTC; CDR3aa: CASSRGQGSYNEQFF
v_gene: TRBV7-9; d_gene: NA; j_gene: TRBJ1-5; abundance: NA; CDR3nt: TGTGCCAGCAGCTTAGACCTAGACCGGCCCCAGCATTTT; CDR3aa: CASSLDLDRPQHF
v_gene: TRBV7-9; d_gene: NA; j_gene: TRBJ2-1; abundance: once; CDR3nt: TGTGCCAGCAGCTTAGTAGCCGGAGGGTACAATGAGCAGTTCTTC; CDR3aa: CASSLVAGGYNEQFF
v_gene: TRBV5-4; d_gene: NA; j_gene: TRBJ2-7; abundance: few; CDR3nt: TGTGCCAGCAGCTTGGCGGCCGGGACAATCTACGAGCAGTACTTC; CDR3aa: CASSLAAGTIYEQYF
v_gene: TRBV11-2; d_gene: NA; j_gene: TRBJ2-7; abundance: NA; CDR3nt: TGTGCCAGCAGCTTAGATCGCGTCACTTACGAGCAGTACTTC; CDR3aa: CASSLDRVTYEQYF
v_gene: TRBV28; d_gene: NA; j_gene: TRBJ2-7; abundance: NA; CDR3nt: TGTGCCAGCAGTTTCCGTCGGTACGAGCAGTACTTC; CDR3aa: CASSFRRYEQYF
v_gene: TRBV14; d_gene: TRBD1; j_gene: TRBJ1-1; abundance: NA; CDR3nt: TGTGCCAGCAGCACTCGGACAGGGGCCCCGAACACTGAAGCTTTCTTT; CDR3aa: CASSTRTGAPNTEAFF
v_gene: TRBV5-6; d_gene: NA; j_gene: TRBJ2-3; abundance: NA; CDR3nt: TGTGCCAGCAGCTGGGGATGGGGTACCCACAATACGCAGTATTTT; CDR3aa: CASSWGWGTHNTQYF
v_gene: TRBV19; d_gene: NA; j_gene: TRBJ2-7; abundance: NA; CDR3nt: TGTGCCAGTAGTATCCGGGGCGAGCAGTACTTC; CDR3aa: CASSIRGEQYF
v_gene: TRBV6-5; d_gene: NA; j_gene: TRBJ2-3; abundance: few; CDR3nt: TGTGCCAGCAGTCTCGGGGGTATAGGCTTAGATACGCAGTATTTT; CDR3aa: CASSLGGIGLDTQYF
v_gene: TRBV29-1; d_gene: TRBD1; j_gene: TRBJ2-5; abundance: NA; CDR3nt: TGCAGCGGACAGGGACCCCAAGAGACCCAGTACTTC; CDR3aa: CSGQGPQETQYF
v_gene: TRBV7-9; d_gene: NA; j_gene: TRBJ1-3; abundance: NA; CDR3nt: TGTGCCAGCAGCTTAGGGAACGCGGCGGGGTCTGGAAACACCATATATTTT; CDR3aa: CASSLGNAAGSGNTIYF
v_gene: TRBV7-8; d_gene: TRBD1; j_gene: TRBJ2-7; abundance: NA; CDR3nt: TGTGCCAGCAGCCCGGACAGGCTCCCCTACGAGCAGTACTTC; CDR3aa: CASSPDRLPYEQYF
v_gene: TRBV27; d_gene: TRBD1; j_gene: TRBJ1-5; abundance: NA; CDR3nt: TGTGCCAGCAGTTCTCACGGACAGGGCAATCAGCCCCAGCATTTT; CDR3aa: CASSSHGQGNQPQHF
v_gene: TRBV12-5; d_gene: TRBD2; j_gene: TRBJ2-3; abundance: NA; CDR3nt: TGTGCTAGTGGTTTGGTACGGGATGGGAGGGCCCATAGCACAGATACGCAGTATTTT; CDR3aa: CASGLVRDGRAHSTDTQYF
v_gene: TRBV2; d_gene: TRBD1; j_gene: TRBJ2-3; abundance: NA; CDR3nt: TGTGCCAGCAGTGGACAGGGAGCCCCAGATACGCAGTATTTT; CDR3aa: CASSGQGAPDTQYF